Each of the 24 T cell receptor beta chains below was sequenced from the same sample in a study of cytomegalovirus exposure and HLA in healthy donors. With 60 Vbeta and 13 Jbeta primers, the PCR was carried out. The data were produced by immunoSEQ multiplex PCR, yet TCRdb's version contains in-frame clones alone and is incomplete. In the table there are about 130,000 clones, less than 85% of which are singletons. The sequenced material came from PBMCs. These receptors originate from a man aged 18 to 30 in good health and CMV-seropositive.

There are a few counts of this clone. This rearrangement joins TRBV6-1 to TRBJ1-4; D gene uncertain. Germline V gene lookup returns CDR1 MNHNS and CDR2 SASEGT. The length of the CDR3 is 15 residues. V lost 1 base to trimming and J lost 7 bases, with 13 bases between them. CDR3: CASSEGVWAVEKLFF. The CDR3 coding sequence is TGTGCCAGCAGTGAAGGGGTCTGGGCCGTTGAAAAACTGTTTTTT.

The chain has TRBV30 and TRBJ1-5; D remains unclear. The CDR3 loop spans 13 amino acids. Looked up from germline, CDR1 is GTSNPN and CDR2 is SVGIG (reference sequence). With 1 base removed from V and 1 base from J, the gap between germline ends came to 5 bases. The CDR3 coding sequence is TGTGCCTGGAGTGCGGGAAGCAATCAGCCCCAGCATTTT. Its translation is CAWSAGSNQPQHF.

The gene calls are TRBV28 and TRBJ1-6; D may be TRBD1 (6 bases). Germline V gene data show CDR1 as MDHEN and CDR2 as SYDVKM. The CDR3 runs 15 residues. The germline V and J ends were trimmed by 2 bases and 3 bases, with 8 bases remaining between them. This chain's CDR3 is CASSLPQGYNSPLHF. CDR3 DNA sequence: TGTGCCAGCAGTTTACCACAGGGCTATAATTCACCCCTCCACTTT.

The chain joins TRBV5-1 to TRBJ1-2; 7 bases align to TRBD1. CDR1 and CDR2 from the germline V gene are SGHRS and YFSETQ. V lost 5 bases, J lost 5 bases, and 9 bases stayed unmatched. The CDR3 totals 14 residues. The CDR3 DNA follows: TGCGCCAGCAGTCCCGGGACAGACCTTTATGGCTACACCTTC. It translates to CASSPGTDLYGYTF.

This chain connects TRBV19 to TRBJ2-3; the match to TRBD2 covers 13 bases. J lost 3 bases, V lost 5 bases, and 5 bases had no gene match. This CDR3 comprises 16 residues. Germline CDR1 LNHDA, CDR2 SQIVND (reference sequence). CDR3 loop: CASSLTSGGATDTQYF. CDR3 coding DNA: TGTGCCAGTAGTCTTACTAGCGGGGGGGCAACAGATACGCAGTATTTT.

The chain couples TRBV5-4 to TRBJ2-5; D unresolved. Trimming pared 3 bases from V and 5 bases from J, leaving 5 bases between. Germline-derived CDR1 and CDR2 are SGHNT and YYREEE (reference sequence). CDR3 length: 11 amino acids. The CDR3, as DNA: TGTGCCAGCAGCTCCCATGAGACCCAGTACTTC. Amino acid sequence: CASSSHETQYF.

This chain connects TRBV6-5 to TRBJ1-2; D remains unclear. This CDR3 is 14 amino acids long. With 2 bases removed from V and 6 bases from J, the gap between germline ends came to 13 bases. CDR1 and CDR2 (germline): MNHEY, SVGAGI. The CDR3 nucleotides are TGTGCCAGCAGTTACCATTCCGGAGTTAATGGCTACACCTTC. This translates into CASSYHSGVNGYTF.

This chain links TRBV7-6 with TRBJ2-5; maybe TRBD2 (7 bases). This CDR3 is 15 amino acids long. Germline CDR1 is SGHVS and CDR2 is FNYEAQ. With 3 bases removed from V and 5 bases from J, the gap between germline ends came to 16 bases. The CDR3 sequence is CASSFSGGPMETQYF. CDR3 sequence (DNA): TGTGCCAGCAGCTTCTCCGGGGGGCCTATGGAGACCCAGTACTTC.

The chain couples TRBV6-5 to TRBJ2-7, with 9 bases matching TRBD1. Germline trimming cut 6 bases from V and 7 bases from J; bases unmatched to any gene: 10. The length of the CDR3 is 14 residues. Germline values: CDR1 MNHEY, CDR2 SVGAGI. The CDR3 DNA follows: TGTGCCAGCAGGGCCGGGACAGGGTCATTTGAGCAGTACTTC. Its protein is CASRAGTGSFEQYF.

The rearrangement uses TRBV25-1 and TRBJ1-1, with D perhaps TRBD1 (5 bases). CDR1 and CDR2 (germline): MGHDK, SYGVNS. The CDR3 length is 15 residues. V was clipped by 5 bases and J by 5 bases, with 18 bases between them. This chain's CDR3 is CASSLLAGGITEAFF. The CDR3 nucleotides are TGTGCCAGCAGTCTACTAGCTGGGGGAATTACTGAAGCTTTCTTT.

The J gene is TRBJ1-3, the V gene TRBV6-1; tentatively, D is TRBD1 (6 bases). V was clipped by 1 base and J by 4 bases, with 17 bases between them. This CDR3 has 17 residues. Germline CDR1 and CDR2: MNHNS and SASEGT. This chain's CDR3 is CASSEVGTRVGGNTIYF. The CDR3 nucleotides read TGTGCCAGCAGTGAAGTCGGGACAAGAGTAGGGGGAAACACCATATATTTT.

The genes are TRBV10-1 and TRBJ2-5; possibly TRBD2 for D (6 bases). V shed 0 bases and J shed 7 bases, with 9 bases lying between them. In germline, CDR1 is WNHNN, CDR2 SYGVQD (reference sequence). This CDR3 contains 13 residues. The CDR3 DNA reads TGCGCCAGCAGTGAGTCCGGCGGGGTGACCCAGTACTTC. This codes for CASSESGGVTQYF.

The chain employs TRBV27 and TRBJ2-7; a weak D match, TRBD1 (5 bases). V lost 3 bases and J lost 5, with 11 bases in between. CDR3 size: 13 residues. Germline values: CDR1 MNHEY, CDR2 SMNVEV (reference sequence). The CDR3 sequence: CASSFSRGNEQYF. CDR3 coding DNA: TGTGCCAGCAGTTTTAGTAGGGGCAACGAGCAGTACTTC.

The J gene is TRBJ2-2, the V gene TRBV2, with 8 bases aligning to TRBD1. CDR1 SNHLY and CDR2 FYNNEI come from the germline V gene. The ends lost 8 bases at V and 7 bases at J; junction bases unmatched: 3. The CDR3 runs 12 residues. CDR3 in amino acids: CASSGGLGELFF. CDR3 DNA: TGTGCCAGCTCAGGGGGCCTCGGGGAGCTGTTTTTT. The full variable domain, its missing parts supplied by reference TRBV2 and TRBJ2-2, is EPEVTQTPSHQVTQMGQEVILRCVPISNHLYFYWYRQILGQKVEFLVSFYNNEISEKSEIFDDQFSVERPDGSNFTLKIRSTKLEDSAMYFCASSGGLGELFFGEGSRLTVL.

V usage is TRBV15 and J usage is TRBJ2-2; no firm D call. Trimming shortened V by 5 bases and J by 2 bases, and 9 bases separated the two germline ends. Germline CDR1 LNHNV, CDR2 YYDKDF (reference sequence). CDR3 size: 14 residues. CDR3 nucleotide sequence: TGTGCCACCAGCCCTCCCTCTAACACCGGGGAGCTGTTTTTT. As protein: CATSPPSNTGELFF.

V usage is TRBV2 and J usage is TRBJ2-3, with D possibly matching TRBD2 (7 bases). CDR1 SNHLY and CDR2 FYNNEI come from the germline V gene. This CDR3 spans 15 amino acids. Trimming left V 7 bases short and J 3 bases short, with 17 bases between. The chain's CDR3 is CASILEGGRTDTQYF. CDR3 coding DNA: TGTGCCAGCATCCTTGAGGGGGGGAGGACAGATACGCAGTATTTT.

This clone was recorded only once. This sequence joins TRBV5-5 and TRBJ2-7; the match to TRBD2 covers 7 bases. This CDR3 has 14 amino acids. CDR1 is SGHKS, CDR2 YYEKEE, per germline (reference sequence). V gave up 4 bases and J gave up 2 bases; unmatched junction bases: 6. CDR3 loop: CASSDWDYAYEQYF. The CDR3 DNA reads TGTGCCAGCAGCGACTGGGACTACGCCTACGAGCAGTACTTC.

The J gene is TRBJ2-2, the V gene TRBV11-2, with TRBD2 matching over 11 bases. The J segment lost 4 bases and the V segment lost 3 bases, leaving 4 bases of the junction unmatched. The CDR3 has 16 residues. CDR1 and CDR2 (germline): SGHAT, FQNNGV. The CDR3 here is CASSFLAGGFTGELFF. CDR3 DNA: TGTGCCAGCAGCTTCCTAGCGGGGGGCTTCACCGGGGAGCTGTTTTTT.

The rearrangement joins TRBV7-9 to TRBJ2-5; a possible D gene is TRBD1 (6 bases). The germline gives CDR1 SEHNR, CDR2 FQNEAQ (reference sequence). Trimming removed 5 bases from V and 1 base from J, with 11 bases in between. There are 14 residues in the CDR3. CDR3 protein: CASSPDRSQETQYF. In nucleotides, the CDR3 is TGTGCCAGCAGCCCCGACAGGTCCCAAGAGACCCAGTACTTC.

The CDR3, as DNA: TGCGCCAGCAGTGAGGGGGGACAGGCTAGCAATGAGCAGTTCTTC. Encoded protein: CASSEGGQASNEQFF. The gene calls are TRBV10-1 and TRBJ2-1; 8 bases are shared with TRBD1. The CDR3 is made up of 15 amino acids. The V and J ends lost 2 bases and 6 bases, in that order; junction bases with no gene match: 6. Germline-derived CDR1 and CDR2 are WNHNN and SYGVQD (reference sequence).

V gene TRBV10-3 combines with J gene TRBJ2-1, with D perhaps TRBD1 (5 bases). The CDR3 covers 15 residues. Germline-derived CDR1 and CDR2 are ENHRY and SYGVKD. Trimming left V 4 bases short and J 4 bases short, with 14 bases between. The CDR3 DNA follows: TGTGCCATCAGTGGAAGACAGCTTAATTACAATGAGCAGTTCTTC. Translating it yields CAISGRQLNYNEQFF.

The V gene is TRBV9, the J gene TRBJ2-5, with TRBD2 as a possible D gene (6 bases). This CDR3 comprises 14 residues. V shed 0 bases and J shed 3 bases, with 9 bases lying between them. Per the germline V gene, CDR1 is SGDLS and CDR2 is YYNGEE. The CDR3 bases are TGTGCCAGCAGCGTAGGGGGAGGAGAAGAGACCCAGTACTTC. Amino acid sequence: CASSVGGGEETQYF.

The rearrangement links TRBV15 to TRBJ2-3, with D possibly matching TRBD1 (5 bases). Per germline, CDR1 LNHNV and CDR2 YYDKDF (reference sequence). This CDR3 region has 15 residues. The V end lost 0 bases, the J end lost 1 base, and 8 bases lay between the germline ends. This CDR3 reads CATSREATGTDTQYF. CDR3 in DNA: TGTGCCACCAGCAGAGAGGCGACAGGCACAGATACGCAGTATTTT.

The chain combines TRBV15 with TRBJ2-3, with 7 bases lining up with TRBD2. CDR3 length: 14 amino acids. The V gene end was trimmed by 11 bases and the J gene end by 2 bases; junction bases not matched to a gene: 10. Germline-derived CDR1 and CDR2 are LNHNV and YYDKDF (reference sequence). For the CDR3, the DNA is TGTGCCTCTTGGGACGGGGGGACCACAGATACGCAGTATTTT. Amino acids: CASWDGGTTDTQYF.